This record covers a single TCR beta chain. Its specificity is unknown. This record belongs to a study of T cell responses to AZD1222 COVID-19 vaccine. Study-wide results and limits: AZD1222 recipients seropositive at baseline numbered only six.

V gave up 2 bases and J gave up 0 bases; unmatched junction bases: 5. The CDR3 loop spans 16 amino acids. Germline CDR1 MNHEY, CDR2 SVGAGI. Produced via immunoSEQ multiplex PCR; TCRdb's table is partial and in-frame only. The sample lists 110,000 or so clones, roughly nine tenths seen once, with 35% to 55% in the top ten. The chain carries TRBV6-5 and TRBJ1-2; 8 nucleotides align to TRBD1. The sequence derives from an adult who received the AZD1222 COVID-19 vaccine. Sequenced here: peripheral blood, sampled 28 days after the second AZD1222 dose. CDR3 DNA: TGTGCCAGCAGTTACACCAGGGGGCTGGCTAACTATGGCTACACCTTC. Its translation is CASSYTRGLANYGYTF.